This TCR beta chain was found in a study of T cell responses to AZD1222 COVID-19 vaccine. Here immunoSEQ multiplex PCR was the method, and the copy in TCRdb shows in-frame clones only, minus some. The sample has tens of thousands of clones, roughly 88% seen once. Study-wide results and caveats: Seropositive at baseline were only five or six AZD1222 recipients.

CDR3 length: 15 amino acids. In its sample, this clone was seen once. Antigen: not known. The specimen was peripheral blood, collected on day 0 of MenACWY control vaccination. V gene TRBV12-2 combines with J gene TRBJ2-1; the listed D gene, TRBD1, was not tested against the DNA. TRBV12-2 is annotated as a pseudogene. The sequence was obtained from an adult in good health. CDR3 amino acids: CASRLETDNYNEQFF. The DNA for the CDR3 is TGTGCAAGTCGCTTAGAAACGGACAACTACAATGAGCAGTTCTTC.